Listed below are T cell receptor beta chains from one sample, sequenced in a study of blood T cell repertoires in COVID-19. Some clones are missing from TCRdb's copy, which holds only in-frame ones; the method was immunoSEQ multiplex PCR. The sample records about 120,000 clones, around 90% being singletons. Sequenced input: peripheral blood. The receptors come from a woman aged 55 to 70 with COVID-19, enrolled during active disease. Both conserved end residues are part of each CDR3. The order of the fields is D gene, clone size, J gene, V gene, CDR3 protein, CDR3 DNA. The D gene is left open where the match is weak. Not every row has a clone size; where given, it reads once, few, many or a size class.

-,-,TRBJ1-2,TRBV7-9,CASSLSLGGFGGYTF,TGTGCCAGCAGCTTATCCTTGGGGGGTTTTGGTGGCTACACCTTC
-,-,TRBJ1-5,TRBV7-2,CASSSIYSAYSNQPQHF,TGTGCCAGCAGCTCGATTTACTCCGCCTATAGCAATCAGCCCCAGCATTTT
-,-,TRBJ1-2,TRBV4-2,CASSQESRANYGYTF,TGTGCCAGCAGCCAAGAGTCCAGGGCTAACTATGGCTACACCTTC
TRBD1,-,TRBJ1-1,TRBV29-1,CSGQGRGAFF,TGCAGCGGACAGGGGCGAGGAGCTTTCTTT
-,-,TRBJ2-1,TRBV7-3,CASSFGGPEQFF,TGTGCCAGCAGCTTTGGTGGGCCTGAGCAGTTCTTC
-,-,TRBJ2-7,TRBV7-2,CASSRGEDRATYEQYF,TGTGCCAGCAGCCGGGGGGAGGACAGGGCAACCTACGAGCAGTACTTC
-,-,TRBJ1-2,TRBV7-8,CASSLRTNYGYTF,TGTGCCAGCAGCTTGCGCACCAACTATGGCTACACCTTC
-,-,TRBJ1-3,TRBV19,CASSMRAGNTIYF,TGTGCCAGTAGTATGAGGGCTGGAAACACCATATATTTT
TRBD1,few,TRBJ2-7,TRBV5-5,CASSLSGQEWSEQYF,TGTGCCAGCAGCTTGTCGGGACAGGAGTGGTCCGAGCAGTACTTC
-,-,TRBJ1-1,TRBV2,CASSVGEGTEAFF,TGTGCCAGCAGTGTAGGGGAAGGCACTGAAGCTTTCTTT
TRBD2,-,TRBJ2-7,TRBV6-2/TRBV6-3,CASIPGLAGEQYF,TGTGCCAGCATCCCGGGACTAGCGGGGGAGCAGTACTTC
-,-,TRBJ1-5,TRBV6-5,CASSSQGNQPQHF,TGTGCCAGCAGTAGCCAGGGGAACCAGCCCCAGCATTTT
-,once,TRBJ1-6,TRBV6-5,CASSYQGNNSPLHF,TGTGCCAGCAGTTATCAGGGGAATAATTCACCCCTCCACTTT
TRBD1,-,TRBJ1-6,TRBV3-1/TRBV3-2,CASSLDRDNSPLHF,TGTGCCAGCAGCCTGGACAGGGATAATTCACCCCTCCACTTT
TRBD1,-,TRBJ2-3,TRBV18,CASSPYRDRGDTQYF,TGTGCCAGCTCACCCTACCGGGACAGGGGGGATACGCAGTATTTT
TRBD1,-,TRBJ1-2,TRBV7-9,CASSPLGTGGGYTF,TGTGCCAGCAGCCCACTCGGGACAGGAGGCGGCTACACCTTC
TRBD2,once,TRBJ2-7,TRBV6-5,CASSRTSGNTYEQYF,TGTGCCAGCAGCCGGACTAGCGGGAATACCTACGAGCAGTACTTC
-,-,TRBJ2-1,TRBV2,CASRRGSYNEQFF,TGTGCCAGCAGGAGGGGGTCCTACAATGAGCAGTTCTTC
TRBD1,-,TRBJ1-2,TRBV6-5,CASSYTGTVGLRYTF,TGTGCCAGCAGCTACACCGGGACAGTCGGCTTACGCTACACCTTC
TRBD1,-,TRBJ2-2,TRBV3-1/TRBV3-2,CASSLHPGQGASGELFF,TGTGCCAGCAGCCTCCACCCGGGACAGGGGGCGTCCGGGGAGCTGTTTTTT
-,-,TRBJ2-1,TRBV7-3,CASSYHFTSSRLGVSEQFF,TGTGCCAGCAGCTATCACTTCACCTCCAGTCGGCTAGGGGTAAGTGAGCAGTTCTTC
TRBD2,-,TRBJ2-7,TRBV7-2,CASSYSGDSYEQYF,TGTGCCAGCAGCTATAGCGGGGACTCCTACGAGCAGTACTTC
TRBD1,-,TRBJ2-5,TRBV2,CASSRDSQETQYF,TGTGCCAGCAGTCGGGACAGCCAAGAGACCCAGTACTTC
TRBD2,-,TRBJ2-1,TRBV2,CASSERRGAGYNEQFF,TGTGCCAGCAGTGAAAGGCGGGGGGCGGGATACAATGAGCAGTTCTTC
-,once,TRBJ2-2,TRBV3-1/TRBV3-2,CASSQDPRGGGELFF,TGTGCCAGCAGCCAAGATCCCAGGGGCGGCGGGGAGCTGTTTTTT
TRBD2,-,TRBJ2-7,TRBV29-1,CSVRTSGQYFYEQYF,TGCAGCGTCCGGACTAGCGGTCAGTATTTCTACGAGCAGTACTTC
-,-,TRBJ1-5,TRBV7-9,CASSLESGFEGATNQPQHF,TGTGCCAGCAGCTTAGAATCTGGGTTTGAAGGGGCAACAAATCAGCCCCAGCATTTT
TRBD1,-,TRBJ1-1,TRBV10-1,CASSADQGARTEAFF,TGCGCCAGCAGTGCCGATCAGGGGGCGCGCACTGAAGCTTTCTTT
-,-,TRBJ1-4,TRBV6-6,CASSYGGDEKLFF,TGTGCCAGCAGTTACGGGGGGGATGAAAAACTGTTTTTT
-,-,TRBJ2-2,TRBV10-3,CATNREANTGELFF,TGTGCTACAAACAGGGAAGCCAACACCGGGGAGCTGTTTTTT
-,-,TRBJ2-3,TRBV7-9,CASAVLPVTDTQYF,TGTGCCAGCGCGGTTCTGCCAGTCACAGATACGCAGTATTTT
TRBD2,-,TRBJ2-1,TRBV7-2,CASRPGLAGYNEQFF,TGTGCCAGCAGACCGGGACTAGCGGGATACAATGAGCAGTTCTTC
TRBD1,-,TRBJ1-3,TRBV7-8,CASRQGASSGNTIYF,TGTGCCAGCAGACAGGGGGCCAGCTCTGGAAACACCATATATTTT
-,-,TRBJ1-5,TRBV19,CASTHRGLLYSNQPQHF,TGTGCCAGTACCCATCGCGGACTTCTCTATAGCAATCAGCCCCAGCATTTT
-,-,TRBJ1-2,TRBV5-6,CASSLAGLAGYTF,TGTGCCAGCAGCTTGGCCGGACTTGCGGGCTACACCTTC